This TCR beta chain derives from a study of T cells in Graves' hyperthyroidism and ophthalmopathy. Study-level points and caveats: Stable hyperthyroidism was separated from ophthalmopathy by a model based on 13 V-J features.

This clonotype was counted ten times or more. Its antigen is undetermined. A NOSPECS grade of at least 4, a Clinical Activity Score of at least 3 and duration under 3 months were recorded in ophthalmopathy patients. Each diagnosis was grounded in clinical symptoms, serum thyroxine and TRAb, thyroid ultrasound, and orbital computed tomography. The CDR3 loop spans 15 amino acids. V was shortened by 5 bases and J by 3 bases, with 17 bases between the two germline ends. Per germline, CDR1 GTSNPN and CDR2 SVGIG (reference sequence). Using RNA transcripts as the source, TCR beta CDR3 regions were amplified. A first-round RT-PCR of the TCR CDR3 used the HTBI primer set. TCRdb fed the multiplex PCR reads into MiXCR, producing one record per CDR3 protein. The sample consists of over 450,000 distinct CDR3 sequences, over 15% of them appearing once.

This receptor was obtained from a woman aged 18-29 years with Graves' ophthalmopathy. The sample was blood. The chain combines TRBV30 with TRBJ1-3; D not certain. CDR3 DNA: TGTGCCTGGGCGGCCACGCCGTCGAGTGGAAACACCATATATTTT. Residues: CAWAATPSSGNTIYF.